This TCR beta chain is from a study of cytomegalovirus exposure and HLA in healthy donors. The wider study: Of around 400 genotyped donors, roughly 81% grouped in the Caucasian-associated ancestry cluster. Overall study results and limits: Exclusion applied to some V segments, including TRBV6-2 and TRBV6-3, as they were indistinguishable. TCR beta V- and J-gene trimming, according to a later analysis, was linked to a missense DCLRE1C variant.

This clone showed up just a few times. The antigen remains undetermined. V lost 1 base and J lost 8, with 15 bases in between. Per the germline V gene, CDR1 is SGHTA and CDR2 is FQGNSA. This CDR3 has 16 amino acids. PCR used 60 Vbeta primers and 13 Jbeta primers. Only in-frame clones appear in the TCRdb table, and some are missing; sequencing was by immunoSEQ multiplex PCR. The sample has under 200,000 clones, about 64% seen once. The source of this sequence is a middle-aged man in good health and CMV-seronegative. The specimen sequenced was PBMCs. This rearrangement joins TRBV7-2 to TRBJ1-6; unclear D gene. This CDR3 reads CASSLEGTLADSPLHF. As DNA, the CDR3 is TGTGCCAGCAGCTTAGAGGGCACTCTAGCGGATTCACCCCTCCACTTT.